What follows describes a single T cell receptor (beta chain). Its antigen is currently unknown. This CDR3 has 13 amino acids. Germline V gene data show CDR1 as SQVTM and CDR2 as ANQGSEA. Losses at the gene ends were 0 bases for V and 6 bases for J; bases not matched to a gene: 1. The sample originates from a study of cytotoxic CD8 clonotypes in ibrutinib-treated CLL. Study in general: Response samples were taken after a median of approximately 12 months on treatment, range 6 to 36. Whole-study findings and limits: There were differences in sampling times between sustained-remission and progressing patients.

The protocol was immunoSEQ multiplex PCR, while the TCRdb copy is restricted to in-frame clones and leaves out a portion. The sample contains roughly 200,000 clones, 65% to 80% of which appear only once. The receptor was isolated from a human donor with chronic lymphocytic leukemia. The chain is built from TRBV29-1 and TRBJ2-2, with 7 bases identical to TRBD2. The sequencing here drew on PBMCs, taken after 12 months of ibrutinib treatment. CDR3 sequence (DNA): TGCAGCGTTGAAGAGGGAGGGTCCGGGGAGCTGTTTTTT. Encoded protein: CSVEEGGSGELFF.